The rows below give T cell receptor beta chains drawn from one sample of a study of control samples from healthy donors and cancer patients. The data were produced by immunoSEQ multiplex PCR, yet TCRdb's version contains in-frame clones alone and is incomplete. The profile covers approximately 130,000 clones, with around 87% appearing a single time and over 6.5% taken by the ten largest. The sample taken for sequencing was blood. The receptors here all came from a man aged 40-55 years in good health. CDR3s include the opening cysteine and the closing phenylalanine or tryptophan. The D gene is left open where the match is weak. Rows give clone size only sometimes, using once, few, many, or a class for an expanded clone.

cdr3_length	v_call	j_call	d_call	clone_size	cdr3_nt	cdr3_aa
16	TRBV19	TRBJ1-4	NA	NA	TGTGCCAGTAGTATGGGCGGAGGTCTTGGGGAGGAAAAACTGTTTTTT	CASSMGGGLGEEKLFF
20	TRBV6-6	TRBJ1-6	TRBD1	NA	TGTGCCAGCAGCCGTCCGGACAGGGGGCTTCTTAGCTCCTATAATTCACCCCTCCACTTT	CASSRPDRGLLSSYNSPLHF
13	TRBV6-6	TRBJ1-1	NA	once	TGTGCCAGCAGTTACGCGTCGGGGACTGAAGCTTTCTTT	CASSYASGTEAFF
16	TRBV27	TRBJ1-5	TRBD1	NA	TGTGCCAGCAGTCCGGGGACAGGGGGATCAAGTCAGCCCCAGCATTTT	CASSPGTGGSSQPQHF
16	TRBV6-6	TRBJ2-3	NA	NA	TGTGCCAGCAGACCCCCGGGCGACTCCCTTTGGAATACGCAGTATTTT	CASRPPGDSLWNTQYF
16	TRBV6-2/TRBV6-3	TRBJ2-5	NA	NA	TGTGCCAGCAGTTACTCATCCAGGGCTGTGCGAGAGACCCAGTACTTC	CASSYSSRAVRETQYF
13	TRBV18	TRBJ2-3	TRBD2	NA	TGTGCCAGCTCCCGGACTAGCCCAGATACGCAGTATTTT	CASSRTSPDTQYF
12	TRBV25-1	TRBJ1-2	NA	NA	TGTGCCAGCAGAGATATCAGCTATGGCTACACCTTC	CASRDISYGYTF
13	TRBV7-2	TRBJ2-7	NA	NA	TGTGCCAGCAGCTTAGGACGGTCCTACGAGCAGTACTTC	CASSLGRSYEQYF
14	TRBV4-1	TRBJ1-3	NA	NA	TGCGCCAGCAGCCTACAGGGTACCGGAAACACCATATATTTT	CASSLQGTGNTIYF
14	TRBV10-3	TRBJ1-5	TRBD1	once	TGTGCCATCAGCCGACAGGGAGAGGGTCAGCCCCAGCATTTT	CAISRQGEGQPQHF
15	TRBV30	TRBJ1-2	NA	NA	TGTGCCTGGAGTGATCCTCCGGTGGGGTCGTATGGCTACACCTTC	CAWSDPPVGSYGYTF
14	TRBV7-8	TRBJ1-2	NA	NA	TGTGCCAGCAGCTTAGGGTGGTCCGACTATGGCTACACCTTC	CASSLGWSDYGYTF
15	TRBV6-5	TRBJ1-1	NA	once	TGTGCCAGCAGTTCCCGGACAAAACGGAACACTGAAGCTTTCTTT	CASSSRTKRNTEAFF
16	TRBV7-9	TRBJ2-1	NA	NA	TGTGCCAGCAGCCCCCCGGGACATCTTTTCGGCAATGAGCAGTTCTTC	CASSPPGHLFGNEQFF
12	TRBV6-6	TRBJ1-4	NA	few	TGTGCCAGCGTACGACGGGGGGAAAAACTGTTTTTT	CASVRRGEKLFF
13	TRBV7-2	TRBJ2-1	NA	NA	TGTGCCAGCAGCTTAGATTGGGCCGGTGAGCAGTTCTTC	CASSLDWAGEQFF
16	TRBV10-3	TRBJ2-3	TRBD1	once	TGTGCCATCAGTGGGGGCGGACAGGCCCCCGGGGATACGCAGTATTTT	CAISGGGQAPGDTQYF
15	TRBV14	TRBJ2-5	NA	NA	TGTGCCAGCAGCCAAGAATCGCTCTCTGGTGAGACCCAGTACTTC	CASSQESLSGETQYF
17	TRBV4-1	TRBJ1-5	TRBD1	NA	TGCGCCAGCAGCCAACCGGGACAGGGAATTCGCAATCAGCCCCAGCATTTT	CASSQPGQGIRNQPQHF
16	TRBV11-2	TRBJ2-5	TRBD2	NA	TGTGCCAGCACCACGACTAGCGGGGGGGCCGGAGAGACCCAGTACTTC	CASTTTSGGAGETQYF
15	TRBV7-9	TRBJ2-5	TRBD1	NA	TGTGCCAGCAGCCCACGACAGGGACAGGGGGAGACCCAGTACTTC	CASSPRQGQGETQYF
13	TRBV30	TRBJ1-6	NA	NA	TGTGCCTGGAGTGGACAATATAATTCACCCCTCCACTTT	CAWSGQYNSPLHF
19	TRBV4-3	TRBJ1-4	TRBD1	NA	TGCGCCAGCAGCCAAGAAGTGACCAGGGGGCGTGGGGATAATGAAAAACTGTTTTTT	CASSQEVTRGRGDNEKLFF
13	TRBV7-2	TRBJ2-5	TRBD1	NA	TGTGCCAGCAGCTCCGGACAGGGAGAGACCCAGTACTTC	CASSSGQGETQYF
12	TRBV30	TRBJ1-2	NA	NA	TGTGCCTGGAGTGCAGGGAGCTATGGCTACACCTTC	CAWSAGSYGYTF
14	TRBV19	TRBJ1-1	TRBD1	NA	TGTGCCAGTAGTATAAGACAGGGGGCTTCCGAAGCTTTCTTT	CASSIRQGASEAFF
13	TRBV5-5	TRBJ1-2	NA	few	TGTGCCAGCAGCTACAGGGTTCAGCGTGGCTACACCTTC	CASSYRVQRGYTF
18	TRBV25-1	TRBJ2-7	NA	NA	TGTGCCAGTGGGAATCGGGTCAGGACAGATCTTATTTCCTACGAGCAGTACTTC	CASGNRVRTDLISYEQYF
15	TRBV11-2	TRBJ2-7	TRBD2	NA	TGTGCCAGCAGCTTAGGTCGGGAGGGGTTTTACGAGCAGTACTTC	CASSLGREGFYEQYF
16	TRBV4-3	TRBJ2-7	TRBD1	NA	TGCGCCAGCAGCCAAGGCCGAGGGGGACAGCCCCAGGAGCAGTACTTC	CASSQGRGGQPQEQYF
14	TRBV11-3	TRBJ1-1	NA	NA	TGTGCCAGCAGCCCGAGACAGATGAACACTGAAGCTTTCTTT	CASSPRQMNTEAFF
17	TRBV7-4	TRBJ1-5	TRBD1	NA	TGTGCCAGCAGCTTCCGCCAGGGGGGTGGAAGCAATCAGCCCCAGCATTTT	CASSFRQGGGSNQPQHF
13	TRBV24-1	TRBJ2-5	NA	NA	TGTGCCACCAGTGACGGTTGGGGAGAGACCCAGTACTTC	CATSDGWGETQYF
11	TRBV7-9	TRBJ2-5	NA	few	TGTGCCAGCAGCTTAGCGGAGACCCAGTACTTC	CASSLAETQYF
17	TRBV6-2/TRBV6-3	TRBJ2-1	TRBD2	NA	TGTGCCAGCAGTTTATTAGCGGGGGGACTCTCCTACAATGAGCAGTTCTTC	CASSLLAGGLSYNEQFF
16	TRBV7-2	TRBJ2-1	TRBD2	NA	TGTGCCAGCAGCTTAAGCGCTAGCGGGGCTTACAATGAGCAGTTCTTC	CASSLSASGAYNEQFF
16	TRBV19	TRBJ1-5	NA	NA	TGTGCCAGCGGCTTGAGGGGGGGCTTGTCCAATCAGCCCCAGCATTTT	CASGLRGGLSNQPQHF
15	TRBV6-6	TRBJ1-5	NA	NA	TGTGCCAGCAGTTACTCTCTACAGGGAAATCAGCCCCAGCATTTT	CASSYSLQGNQPQHF
16	TRBV18	TRBJ1-5	TRBD1	NA	TGTGCCAGCTCACCAAACACAGGGGTTAGCAATCAGCCCCAGCATTTT	CASSPNTGVSNQPQHF
13	TRBV30	TRBJ1-6	NA	once	TGTGCCTGGAGTGACCAGGATAATTCACCCCTCCACTTT	CAWSDQDNSPLHF